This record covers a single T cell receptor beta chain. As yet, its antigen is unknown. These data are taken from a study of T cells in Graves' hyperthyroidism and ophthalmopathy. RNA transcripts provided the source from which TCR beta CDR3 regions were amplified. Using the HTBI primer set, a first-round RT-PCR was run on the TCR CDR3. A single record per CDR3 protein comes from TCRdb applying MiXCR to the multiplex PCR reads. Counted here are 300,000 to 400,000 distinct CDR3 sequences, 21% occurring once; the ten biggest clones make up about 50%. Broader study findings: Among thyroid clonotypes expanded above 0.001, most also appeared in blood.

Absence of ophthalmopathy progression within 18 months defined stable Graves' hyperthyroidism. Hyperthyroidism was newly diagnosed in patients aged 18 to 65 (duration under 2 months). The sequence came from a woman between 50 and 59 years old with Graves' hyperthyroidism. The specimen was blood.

The CDR3: CASSTPTGSQYF. DNA for the CDR3: TGTGCCAGTAGTACCCCAACAGGGTCCCAGTACTTC. The rearrangement uses TRBV19 and TRBJ2-5, with D maybe TRBD1 (6 bases). Germline loops: CDR1 LNHDA, CDR2 SQIVND (reference sequence). The CDR3 has 12 residues. The ends were cut back, 4 bases at V and 9 bases at J, with 12 bases in the middle.